A selection of T cell receptor beta chains follows, all from one sample in a study of cytomegalovirus exposure and HLA in healthy donors. The data were produced by immunoSEQ multiplex PCR, yet TCRdb's version contains in-frame clones alone and is incomplete. The sample has roughly 120,000 clones; 80% are singletons. The sequenced material came from PBMCs. The receptors shown here come from a man in his thirties or forties in good health and CMV-seronegative. The CDR3 runs from the conserved cysteine through the conserved F or W. D genes are given only for firm matches. Expanded clones get a size class; other rows say once, few or many, or leave the size out.

CDR3aa: CAIRSATAAYEQYF
CDR3nt: TGTGCCATCAGATCGGCGACAGCAGCCTACGAGCAGTACTTC
v_gene: TRBV10-3
j_gene: TRBJ2-7
d_gene: .
len: 14
abundance: .

CDR3aa: CASSKSGQVSGANVLTF
CDR3nt: TGTGCCAGCAGTAAATCGGGACAAGTCTCTGGGGCCAACGTCCTGACTTTC
v_gene: TRBV28
j_gene: TRBJ2-6
d_gene: .
len: 17
abundance: .

CDR3aa: CASSQDLALSPLHF
CDR3nt: TGCGCCAGCAGCCAAGATCTAGCCCTTTCCCCCCTCCACTTT
v_gene: TRBV4-1
j_gene: TRBJ1-6
d_gene: .
len: 14
abundance: .

CDR3aa: CASSRNRDLAYEQYF
CDR3nt: TGTGCCAGCAGCCGCAACAGGGATCTGGCCTACGAGCAGTACTTC
v_gene: TRBV7-9
j_gene: TRBJ2-7
d_gene: .
len: 15
abundance: .

CDR3aa: CASSTASGNTIYF
CDR3nt: TGTGCCAGTTCCACAGCCTCTGGAAACACCATATATTTT
v_gene: TRBV7-2
j_gene: TRBJ1-3
d_gene: .
len: 13
abundance: .

CDR3aa: CASSPLDRDYNEQFF
CDR3nt: TGTGCCAGCTCACCCTTGGACAGGGACTACAATGAGCAGTTCTTC
v_gene: TRBV18
j_gene: TRBJ2-1
d_gene: TRBD1
len: 15
abundance: once

CDR3aa: CARGTGNTGELFF
CDR3nt: TGCGCCAGAGGGACAGGGAACACCGGGGAGCTGTTTTTT
v_gene: TRBV10-2
j_gene: TRBJ2-2
d_gene: TRBD1
len: 13
abundance: .

CDR3aa: CASSLLRITGETQYF
CDR3nt: TGCGCCAGCAGCTTGTTACGCATCACCGGGGAGACCCAGTACTTC
v_gene: TRBV5-1
j_gene: TRBJ2-5
d_gene: .
len: 15
abundance: .

CDR3aa: CASSIAGMLTEAFF
CDR3nt: TGTGCCAGTAGTATTGCCGGGATGCTTACTGAAGCTTTCTTT
v_gene: TRBV19
j_gene: TRBJ1-1
d_gene: .
len: 14
abundance: .

CDR3aa: CASRGPGIFPYEQYF
CDR3nt: TGTGCCAGCAGGGGGCCAGGGATTTTTCCCTACGAGCAGTACTTC
v_gene: TRBV6-1
j_gene: TRBJ2-7
d_gene: .
len: 15
abundance: .

CDR3aa: CASKSVGNTIYF
CDR3nt: TGTGCCAGCAAAAGCGTAGGAAACACCATATATTTT
v_gene: TRBV2
j_gene: TRBJ1-3
d_gene: .
len: 12
abundance: few

CDR3aa: CATTTSGSNEQFF
CDR3nt: TGTGCCACGACGACTAGCGGGAGCAATGAGCAGTTCTTC
v_gene: TRBV15
j_gene: TRBJ2-1
d_gene: TRBD2
len: 13
abundance: once

CDR3aa: CASSRNRGGVDEQYF
CDR3nt: TGTGCCAGCAGCCGGAACAGGGGAGGAGTAGACGAGCAGTACTTC
v_gene: TRBV7-8
j_gene: TRBJ2-7
d_gene: .
len: 15
abundance: .

CDR3aa: CASSPTWGTGGPSTEAFF
CDR3nt: TGTGCCAGCAGCCCCACGTGGGGGACAGGGGGGCCGAGTACTGAAGCTTTCTTT
v_gene: TRBV9
j_gene: TRBJ1-1
d_gene: TRBD1
len: 18
abundance: medium-sized

CDR3aa: CASSFWGGEGSEQYF
CDR3nt: TGTGCCAGCAGTTTTTGGGGGGGGGAGGGGAGCGAGCAGTACTTC
v_gene: TRBV27
j_gene: TRBJ2-7
d_gene: TRBD2
len: 15
abundance: .

CDR3aa: CASSPTSQQTQYF
CDR3nt: TGTGCCAGCAGTCCGACATCACAGCAGACGCAGTATTTT
v_gene: TRBV2
j_gene: TRBJ2-3
d_gene: .
len: 13
abundance: .

CDR3aa: CASGTGSQPQHF
CDR3nt: TGTGCCAGTGGGACAGGGTCTCAGCCCCAGCATTTT
v_gene: TRBV28
j_gene: TRBJ1-5
d_gene: TRBD1
len: 12
abundance: .

CDR3aa: CASSFLAGGTYEQYF
CDR3nt: TGCGCCAGCAGCTTCCTAGCGGGGGGGACCTACGAGCAGTACTTC
v_gene: TRBV5-1
j_gene: TRBJ2-7
d_gene: TRBD2
len: 15
abundance: once

CDR3aa: CASSQRLAGGYNEQFF
CDR3nt: TGCGCCAGCAGCCAACGTCTAGCGGGAGGTTACAATGAGCAGTTCTTC
v_gene: TRBV4-1
j_gene: TRBJ2-1
d_gene: TRBD2
len: 16
abundance: .